Described below is a single T cell receptor (beta chain) sequence and its context. In this sample, this clonotype turned up a few times. The antigen it recognizes is unknown. The input lacks base qualities; no much larger clone sits a single base away. The CDR3 runs 12 amino acids, cysteine and phenylalanine included. Only the CDR3 region is kept as DNA, spanning 36 bases read in frame from base 1. The germline V gene (reference sequence) supplies CDR1 WNHNN and CDR2 SYGVQD. The trim is 0 bases for V and 13 bases for J, with a gap of 9 bases between the germline ends. The donors were 40 or so Caucasian individuals from Russia, aged roughly 6 to 90 years, who were systemically healthy. Roughly 9 milliliters of peripheral blood were drawn from each donor into EDTA-treated Vacutainer tubes. Ficoll-Paque density-gradient centrifugation was used to isolate PBMCs, with at least 7 million obtained per sample. Total RNA was extracted from PBMCs with Trizol reagent, with at least 5.5 micrograms obtained per sample. For every donor, flow cytometry on a PBMC aliquot measured the percentage of naive CD45RAhigh/CD27high T cells.

The library was prepared using 5' RACE. The run used an Illumina HiSeq 2500. A second PCR of roughly 7 to 12 cycles was run with a J-beta primer mix and a sample-barcoded 5' primer. A template-switch 5' adaptor carrying 12 random nucleotides introduced a unique molecular identifier onto each TCR beta cDNA molecule. At least 2.5 million CDR3-containing paired-end reads were obtained from each sample. First-strand cDNA synthesis was performed from all RNA using the Mint cDNA synthesis kit, with priming by a TRBC-specific oligonucleotide. Following uracil-DNA glycosylase treatment, all cDNA underwent a first 18-cycle PCR with the universal primers M1SS and BC2_uni_R. As for the authors' bioinformatics: Normalization of each sample was performed by random selection of 1 million high-quality reads, each carrying a distinct molecular identifier. Reads with shared molecular identifiers were discarded instead of being binned into consensus sequences. MiTCR, with a Q25 quality threshold and the strictest error-elimination algorithm, was used for CDR3 identification, clonotype clustering and error correction. Lower-bound total TCR beta diversity was estimated with a nonparametric unseen species model using Euler transformation. TCRdb reran the public reads through fastp at Q25 and MiXCR, keeping productive beta chains. Entries are consolidated by CDR3 protein sequence, retaining the most common genes and DNA. These V and J calls originate from TCRdb's pipeline instead of the authors' own analysis. Present in this sample are 870,000 or so distinct CDR3 sequences, 25% to 30% of which were seen just once. The ten largest account for approximately 15% of the sample.

These data are taken from a study of blood T cells in healthy people across ages (dated by TCRdb to 2015 to 2017). Context from the whole study: In model experiments, roughly one uniquely barcoded TCR beta cDNA molecule per two T cells was captured by template switching. To track age-related changes in TCR beta repertoire diversity, the study relied on deep sequencing normalized with unique cDNA molecular identifiers. The donors were divided into four age groups: young (average around 15 years), middle-aged (almost 40), aged (62) and long-lived (about 90). Donors of different ages were randomly distributed across sequencing lanes to avoid experimental bias. For two donors (one aged 18 to 29 and one aged 80 or older), the study analyzed two additional independent replicas of 1 million unique cDNA reads from the same blood draw.

Overall study results and their limits: Bulk unsorted PBMC profiling prevented conclusive comparison of naive and antigen-experienced compartments. Observed TCR beta diversity correlated strongly with the percentage of naive T cells measured by flow cytometry. Donor CMV infection status was unknown, potentially confounding age-related changes in expanded clonotypes. Compared with the aged group, the long-lived group had more naive CD4+ T cells, fewer expanded clones and increased TCR diversity, a pattern suggesting age selection. Estimates of total diversity based on one million sequenced T cells were considered lower bounds and underestimates. Observed TCR beta diversity per million T cells fell roughly linearly with age, and a significant reduction was already apparent by age around 40.

The sequence links TRBV10-1 to TRBJ2-2; the D segment could be TRBD2, given 5 matching bases. The source is a woman older than 75 in good health. The sequenced material came from blood. The CDR3 in this case is CASSESGKGLFF. Read as DNA, the sequence is TGCGCCAGCAGTGAGTCCGGGAAGGGGCTGTTTTTT.